This is a list of T cell receptor beta chains from one sample in a study of CD8 T cells in ankylosing spondylitis. MiXCR, run by TCRdb on the 5' RACE reads, gives a single entry per CDR3 protein. The top ten hold approximately 42% of the sample, which has 220,000 or so distinct CDR3 sequences, roughly 18% seen once. The material sequenced was blood, either unsorted or a sorted T cell fraction (not recorded which). Receptor source: a male donor with ankylosing spondylitis. The CDR3 runs from the conserved cysteine through the conserved F or W. A D gene is named only where the DNA matches it firmly. Some rows have no size entry. The others give once, few or many, or a class for an expanded clone.

clone_size: .
v_call: TRBV7-9
d_call: TRBD1
j_call: TRBJ1-1
cdr3_aa: CASSYPHGGQPNTEAFF
cdr3_nt: TGTGCCAGCAGCTACCCCCATGGGGGACAGCCTAACACTGAAGCTTTCTTT

clone_size: .
v_call: TRBV4-1
d_call: .
j_call: TRBJ1-4
cdr3_aa: CASSQDLFDGGEKLFF
cdr3_nt: TGCGCCAGCAGCCAAGATCTCTTCGACGGAGGTGAAAAACTGTTTTTT

clone_size: few
v_call: TRBV19
d_call: .
j_call: TRBJ1-1
cdr3_aa: CASSTLPGRNTEAFF
cdr3_nt: TGTGCCAGTAGTACCCTCCCCGGAAGGAACACTGAAGCTTTCTTT

clone_size: .
v_call: TRBV13
d_call: TRBD1
j_call: TRBJ2-1
cdr3_aa: CASSLTGDEQFF
cdr3_nt: TGTGCCAGCAGCCTGACAGGGGATGAGCAGTTCTTC

clone_size: .
v_call: TRBV12-3/TRBV12-4
d_call: TRBD2
j_call: TRBJ2-2
cdr3_aa: CASSFGTSGRTNTGELFF
cdr3_nt: TGTGCCAGCAGTTTTGGGACTAGCGGGAGGACGAACACCGGGGAGCTGTTTTTT

clone_size: many
v_call: TRBV10-2
d_call: TRBD1
j_call: TRBJ1-1
cdr3_aa: CASSDETGASTEAFF
cdr3_nt: TGCGCCAGCAGTGACGAGACAGGGGCTAGCACTGAAGCTTTCTTT

clone_size: few
v_call: TRBV11-2
d_call: TRBD1
j_call: TRBJ1-5
cdr3_aa: CASSVGQGGIQPQHF
cdr3_nt: TGTGCCAGCAGCGTGGGACAGGGGGGAATTCAGCCCCAGCATTTT

clone_size: many
v_call: TRBV12-3/TRBV12-4
d_call: .
j_call: TRBJ2-1
cdr3_aa: CASTPDILDNEQFF
cdr3_nt: TGTGCCAGCACCCCAGACATACTAGACAATGAGCAGTTCTTC

clone_size: .
v_call: TRBV7-3
d_call: .
j_call: TRBJ2-1
cdr3_aa: CASILPFGSVYGAYNEQFF
cdr3_nt: TGTGCCAGCATTCTTCCCTTTGGTTCAGTATACGGCGCCTACAATGAGCAGTTCTTC

clone_size: .
v_call: TRBV6-2/TRBV6-3
d_call: .
j_call: TRBJ2-7
cdr3_aa: CASSYPGAREGAYEQYF
cdr3_nt: TGTGCCAGCAGTTACCCGGGAGCCAGAGAGGGTGCCTACGAGCAGTACTTC

clone_size: .
v_call: TRBV4-1
d_call: TRBD1
j_call: TRBJ1-1
cdr3_aa: CASSQARGPNTEAFF
cdr3_nt: TGCGCCAGCAGCCAAGCCAGGGGGCCGAACACTGAAGCTTTCTTT

clone_size: .
v_call: TRBV10-3
d_call: TRBD2
j_call: TRBJ2-3
cdr3_aa: CAISRLAQITDTQYF
cdr3_nt: TGTGCCATCAGTAGACTAGCCCAAATCACAGATACGCAGTATTTT

clone_size: .
v_call: TRBV5-1
d_call: .
j_call: TRBJ2-7
cdr3_aa: CASSPQGSEQYF
cdr3_nt: TGCGCCAGCAGCCCACAAGGGAGTGAGCAGTACTTC

clone_size: .
v_call: TRBV7-9
d_call: TRBD1
j_call: TRBJ2-7
cdr3_aa: CASRSSGGTGSYEQYF
cdr3_nt: TGTGCCAGCAGGTCATCCGGGGGGACAGGGTCCTACGAGCAGTACTTC

clone_size: few
v_call: TRBV9
d_call: .
j_call: TRBJ2-5
cdr3_aa: CASSPASSQETQYF
cdr3_nt: TGTGCCAGCAGCCCCGCCAGCTCCCAAGAGACCCAGTACTTC

clone_size: many
v_call: TRBV20-1
d_call: .
j_call: TRBJ1-1
cdr3_aa: CSARGWGETEAFF
cdr3_nt: TGCAGTGCTAGAGGGTGGGGGGAAACTGAAGCTTTCTTT

clone_size: many
v_call: TRBV5-4
d_call: .
j_call: TRBJ2-2
cdr3_aa: CASSPSGVVTGELFF
cdr3_nt: TGTGCCAGCAGCCCCTCGGGAGTGGTCACCGGGGAGCTGTTTTTT

clone_size: few
v_call: TRBV29-1
d_call: .
j_call: TRBJ2-2
cdr3_aa: CSVESGGSTGELFF
cdr3_nt: TGCAGCGTTGAGTCCGGGGGTAGCACCGGGGAGCTGTTTTTT

clone_size: many
v_call: TRBV12-3/TRBV12-4
d_call: TRBD2
j_call: TRBJ2-3
cdr3_aa: CASSFGLEPGLGDTQYF
cdr3_nt: TGTGCCAGCAGTTTTGGGTTGGAGCCGGGACTAGGAGATACGCAGTATTTT

clone_size: .
v_call: TRBV12-3/TRBV12-4
d_call: .
j_call: TRBJ2-4
cdr3_aa: CASSPALSEWEDIQYF
cdr3_nt: TGTGCCAGCAGTCCCGCCTTGTCCGAATGGGAGGACATTCAGTACTTC

clone_size: .
v_call: TRBV29-1
d_call: TRBD1
j_call: TRBJ1-6
cdr3_aa: CSVLDRKNSPLHF
cdr3_nt: TGCAGCGTCCTGGACAGGAAAAATTCACCCCTCCACTTT

clone_size: few
v_call: TRBV29-1
d_call: .
j_call: TRBJ2-7
cdr3_aa: CSVEGQGSSYEQYF
cdr3_nt: TGCAGCGTTGAAGGGCAGGGGAGCTCCTACGAGCAGTACTTC

clone_size: .
v_call: TRBV7-8
d_call: .
j_call: TRBJ1-6
cdr3_aa: CASRLGGVGSPLHF
cdr3_nt: TGTGCCAGCAGACTTGGGGGGGTGGGGTCACCCCTCCACTTT

clone_size: .
v_call: TRBV29-1
d_call: TRBD1
j_call: TRBJ1-1
cdr3_aa: CSVWGTGVNTEAFF
cdr3_nt: TGCAGCGTTTGGGGGACAGGGGTAAACACTGAAGCTTTCTTT

clone_size: few
v_call: TRBV3-1
d_call: .
j_call: TRBJ2-1
cdr3_aa: CASSQGQTYNEQFF
cdr3_nt: TGTGCCAGCAGCCAAGGACAGACCTACAATGAGCAGTTCTTC

clone_size: .
v_call: TRBV27
d_call: .
j_call: TRBJ2-3
cdr3_aa: CASSTRSGTQYF
cdr3_nt: TGTGCCAGCAGCACCCGGTCAGGTACGCAGTATTTT

clone_size: .
v_call: TRBV12-3/TRBV12-4
d_call: .
j_call: TRBJ2-5
cdr3_aa: CASSLGLGWETQYF
cdr3_nt: TGTGCCAGCAGTTTAGGTCTGGGATGGGAGACCCAGTACTTC

clone_size: .
v_call: TRBV6-2/TRBV6-3
d_call: .
j_call: TRBJ2-2
cdr3_aa: CASSWLETGELFF
cdr3_nt: TGTGCCAGCAGTTGGTTGGAAACCGGGGAGCTGTTTTTT

clone_size: .
v_call: TRBV27
d_call: .
j_call: TRBJ2-6
cdr3_aa: CASSSGVLGANVLTF
cdr3_nt: TGTGCCAGCAGTTCGGGAGTACTTGGGGCCAACGTCCTGACTTTC

clone_size: few
v_call: TRBV12-3/TRBV12-4
d_call: TRBD1
j_call: TRBJ2-1
cdr3_aa: CASSVGGDEQFF
cdr3_nt: TGTGCCAGCAGTGTAGGGGGCGACGAGCAGTTCTTC

clone_size: few
v_call: TRBV12-3/TRBV12-4
d_call: .
j_call: TRBJ2-2
cdr3_aa: CASSSQGLGTGELFF
cdr3_nt: TGTGCCAGCAGTTCCCAGGGGTTGGGCACCGGGGAGCTGTTTTTT

clone_size: few
v_call: TRBV2
d_call: TRBD2
j_call: TRBJ2-1
cdr3_aa: CASTAGLAGGPMYNEQFF
cdr3_nt: TGTGCCAGCACGGCCGGGTTAGCGGGAGGCCCGATGTACAATGAGCAGTTCTTC